The rows below give T cell receptor beta chains drawn from one sample of a study of cytomegalovirus exposure and HLA in healthy donors. Sequencing was performed with immunoSEQ multiplex PCR; in TCRdb, only in-frame clones are kept and a portion is missing. This sample yields some 160,000 clones, of which roughly 88% are seen a single time; roughly 1.5% belongs to the top ten. Sequencing input: PBMCs. The receptors were gathered from a woman between 18 and 30 years old in good health and CMV-seronegative. Both conserved end residues are part of each CDR3. A D gene is named only where the DNA matches it firmly. Clone sizes are given selectively: once, few, many, or a class where the clone is expanded.

D gene: TRBD1; J gene: TRBJ1-5; V gene: TRBV23-1; clone size: NA; CDR3 DNA: TGCGCCAGCAGTCATCGGGACAGGAGACCAATTTATAGCAATCAGCCCCAGCATTTT; CDR3 protein: CASSHRDRRPIYSNQPQHF
D gene: NA; J gene: TRBJ1-1; V gene: TRBV5-8; clone size: NA; CDR3 DNA: TGTGCCAGCAGCTACACAGCGAACACTGAAGCTTTCTTT; CDR3 protein: CASSYTANTEAFF
D gene: TRBD1; J gene: TRBJ2-3; V gene: TRBV10-3; clone size: NA; CDR3 DNA: TGTGCCATCAGTGGGGACAGAACGCCCCGCACAGATACGCAGTATTTT; CDR3 protein: CAISGDRTPRTDTQYF
D gene: NA; J gene: TRBJ1-1; V gene: TRBV2; clone size: NA; CDR3 DNA: TGTGCCAGCAGCGGAGCACGGAACACTGAAGCTTTCTTT; CDR3 protein: CASSGARNTEAFF
D gene: TRBD1; J gene: TRBJ1-5; V gene: TRBV4-1; clone size: NA; CDR3 DNA: TGCGCCAGCAGCCAAGAGAGGGTCAGGGGGTTCGGGCAGCCCCAGCATTTT; CDR3 protein: CASSQERVRGFGQPQHF
D gene: TRBD1; J gene: TRBJ2-5; V gene: TRBV7-9; clone size: few; CDR3 DNA: TGTGCCAGCAGCTTAGATCGCCGGCGCCCAGGGGGAGAGACCCAGTACTTC; CDR3 protein: CASSLDRRRPGGETQYF
D gene: NA; J gene: TRBJ2-1; V gene: TRBV6-5; clone size: NA; CDR3 DNA: TGTGCCAGCAGAGGCAGGGCAAGCTCCTACAATGAGCAGTTCTTC; CDR3 protein: CASRGRASSYNEQFF
D gene: TRBD2; J gene: TRBJ2-3; V gene: TRBV7-9; clone size: NA; CDR3 DNA: TGTTCCAGCAGCTCCCAGCGGGAGAGCACAGATACGCAGTATTTT; CDR3 protein: CSSSSQRESTDTQYF
D gene: NA; J gene: TRBJ1-2; V gene: TRBV10-1; clone size: NA; CDR3 DNA: TGCGCCAGCAGTAGCGGCAGCTATGGCTACACCTTC; CDR3 protein: CASSSGSYGYTF
D gene: TRBD2; J gene: TRBJ2-1; V gene: TRBV6-5; clone size: NA; CDR3 DNA: TGTGCCAGCCAAGAGCGGGGATCCTACAATGAGCAGTTCTTC; CDR3 protein: CASQERGSYNEQFF
D gene: TRBD1; J gene: TRBJ2-7; V gene: TRBV7-2; clone size: NA; CDR3 DNA: TGTGCCAGCAGCTGGGACAGGGGTCTGTACGAGCAGTACTTC; CDR3 protein: CASSWDRGLYEQYF
D gene: TRBD1; J gene: TRBJ1-4; V gene: TRBV4-1; clone size: NA; CDR3 DNA: TGCGCCAGCAGCCAAAAGACAGGGTTATATGAAAAACTGTTTTTT; CDR3 protein: CASSQKTGLYEKLFF
D gene: TRBD2; J gene: TRBJ2-3; V gene: TRBV6-5; clone size: NA; CDR3 DNA: TGTGCCAGCAGTTACGGCGGGGGGCTCGGAGATACGCAGTATTTT; CDR3 protein: CASSYGGGLGDTQYF
D gene: NA; J gene: TRBJ1-5; V gene: TRBV6-1; clone size: NA; CDR3 DNA: TGTGCCAGCAGTGTTTTTCGGGACACCGATCAGCCCCAGCATTTT; CDR3 protein: CASSVFRDTDQPQHF
D gene: NA; J gene: TRBJ2-5; V gene: TRBV7-9; clone size: NA; CDR3 DNA: TGTGCCAGCAGCTTAGCTCTCGACGGGGGATGGGAGACCCAGTACTTC; CDR3 protein: CASSLALDGGWETQYF
D gene: NA; J gene: TRBJ1-2; V gene: TRBV28; clone size: NA; CDR3 DNA: TGTGCCAGCAGTTTATGGGCAGAGGAGAGCTATGGCTACACCTTC; CDR3 protein: CASSLWAEESYGYTF
D gene: TRBD1; J gene: TRBJ1-5; V gene: TRBV7-2; clone size: NA; CDR3 DNA: TGTGCCAGCAGCCCCGGGACAGGGAGGTGGCAGCCCCAGCATTTT; CDR3 protein: CASSPGTGRWQPQHF
D gene: NA; J gene: TRBJ1-4; V gene: TRBV29-1; clone size: NA; CDR3 DNA: TGCAGCGCGGAGAGCAATGAAAAACTGTTTTTT; CDR3 protein: CSAESNEKLFF
D gene: TRBD1; J gene: TRBJ2-2; V gene: TRBV7-9; clone size: NA; CDR3 DNA: TGTGCCAGCAGCGCTCGAAACCGGGACAGCAAGAACACCGGGGAGCTGTTTTTT; CDR3 protein: CASSARNRDSKNTGELFF
D gene: NA; J gene: TRBJ2-6; V gene: TRBV2; clone size: NA; CDR3 DNA: TGTGCCAGCAGTGTACTAGCGGGACAGGGACCTGAGGGGGCCAACGGCCTGACTTTC; CDR3 protein: CASSVLAGQGPEGANGLTF
D gene: NA; J gene: TRBJ2-7; V gene: TRBV11-3; clone size: few; CDR3 DNA: TGTGCCAGCAGCTTAGCTGAGGTCTCCTACGAGCAGTACTTC; CDR3 protein: CASSLAEVSYEQYF
D gene: NA; J gene: TRBJ1-2; V gene: TRBV5-1; clone size: NA; CDR3 DNA: TGCGCCAGCAGCTTGGGAACGGAGAGCTATGGCTACACCTTC; CDR3 protein: CASSLGTESYGYTF
D gene: NA; J gene: TRBJ2-7; V gene: TRBV7-9; clone size: NA; CDR3 DNA: TGTGCCAGCAGCTTTTCGGAGGATTCCGAGCAGTACTTC; CDR3 protein: CASSFSEDSEQYF
D gene: TRBD1; J gene: TRBJ1-2; V gene: TRBV11-2; clone size: NA; CDR3 DNA: TGTGCCAGCAGCTCCCGAGGAGGGACAGGCACTAACTATGGCTACACCTTC; CDR3 protein: CASSSRGGTGTNYGYTF
D gene: NA; J gene: TRBJ1-2; V gene: TRBV28; clone size: once; CDR3 DNA: TGTGCCAGCAGTTTTTTAGTAAGGACAGACCTAAACTATGGCTACACCTTC; CDR3 protein: CASSFLVRTDLNYGYTF
D gene: NA; J gene: TRBJ2-7; V gene: TRBV5-4; clone size: NA; CDR3 DNA: TGTGCCAGCAGCTTGGGTAGTCGGGTTCAGTACTTC; CDR3 protein: CASSLGSRVQYF
D gene: TRBD1; J gene: TRBJ1-4; V gene: TRBV28; clone size: NA; CDR3 DNA: TGTGCCAGCAGTTCCGGGACAGCTAATGAAAAACTGTTTTTT; CDR3 protein: CASSSGTANEKLFF
D gene: NA; J gene: TRBJ1-5; V gene: TRBV2; clone size: once; CDR3 DNA: TGTGCCAGCAGCGGGGTAGGTCAGCCCCAGCATTTT; CDR3 protein: CASSGVGQPQHF